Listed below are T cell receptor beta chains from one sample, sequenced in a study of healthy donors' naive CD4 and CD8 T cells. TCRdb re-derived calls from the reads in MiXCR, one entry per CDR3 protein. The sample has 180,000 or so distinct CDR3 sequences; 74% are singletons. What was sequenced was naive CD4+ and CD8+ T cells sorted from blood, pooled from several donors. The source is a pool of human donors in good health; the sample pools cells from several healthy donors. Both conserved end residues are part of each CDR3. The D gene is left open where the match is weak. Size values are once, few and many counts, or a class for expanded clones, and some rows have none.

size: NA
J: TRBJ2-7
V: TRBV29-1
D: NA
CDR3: CSVELESSYEQYF
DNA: TGCAGCGTTGAATTAGAAAGCTCCTACGAGCAGTACTTC

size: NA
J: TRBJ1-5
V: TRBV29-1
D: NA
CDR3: CSVEFNSNQPQHF
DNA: TGCAGCGTTGAGTTCAACAGCAATCAGCCCCAGCATTTT

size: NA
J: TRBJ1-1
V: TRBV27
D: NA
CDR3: CASSLHRANTEAFF
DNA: TGTGCCAGCAGTTTGCACAGAGCAAACACTGAAGCTTTCTTT

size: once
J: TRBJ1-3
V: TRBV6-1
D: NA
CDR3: CASASFSGNTIYF
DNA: TGTGCCAGCGCAAGCTTCTCTGGAAACACCATATATTTT

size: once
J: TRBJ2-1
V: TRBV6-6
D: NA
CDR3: CASSYKGVRYDEQFF
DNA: TGTGCCAGCAGTTACAAGGGGGTACGCTACGATGAGCAGTTCTTC

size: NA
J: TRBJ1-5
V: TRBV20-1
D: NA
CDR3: CSASDGRNQPQHF
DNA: TGCAGTGCTTCCGACGGCCGCAATCAGCCCCAGCATTTT

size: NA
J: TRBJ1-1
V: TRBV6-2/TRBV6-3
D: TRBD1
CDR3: CASLSPGQGRTEAFF
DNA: TGTGCCAGTTTGTCCCCGGGACAGGGTCGAACTGAAGCTTTCTTT

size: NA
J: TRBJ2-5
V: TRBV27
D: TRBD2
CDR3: CASSTRLAGFEETQYF
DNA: TGTGCCAGCAGTACTCGACTAGCGGGGTTCGAAGAGACCCAGTACTTC

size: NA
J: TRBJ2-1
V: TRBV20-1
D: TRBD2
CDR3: CSASGGTSGSRTSVF
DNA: TGCAGTGCTAGTGGGGGAACTAGCGGGAGTCGGACATCGGTCTTC

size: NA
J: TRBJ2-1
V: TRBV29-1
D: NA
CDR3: CSVIRTNNEQFF
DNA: TGCAGCGTTATAAGAACGAACAATGAGCAGTTCTTC

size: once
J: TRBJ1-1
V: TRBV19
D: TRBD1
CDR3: CASIRDSGNTEAFF
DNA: TGTGCCAGTATTAGGGACAGCGGAAACACTGAAGCTTTCTTT

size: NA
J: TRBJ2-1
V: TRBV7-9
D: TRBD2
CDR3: CASGTSGYNEQFF
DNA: TGTGCCAGTGGGACTAGCGGATACAATGAGCAGTTCTTC

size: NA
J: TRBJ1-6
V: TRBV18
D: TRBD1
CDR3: CASSPNGQGGSSPLHF
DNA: TGTGCCAGCTCACCGAATGGACAGGGTGGGAGTTCACCCCTCCACTTT

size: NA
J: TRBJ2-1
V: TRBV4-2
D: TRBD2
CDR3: CASSPRLADNEQFF
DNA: TGTGCCAGCAGCCCTAGACTAGCCGACAATGAGCAGTTCTTC

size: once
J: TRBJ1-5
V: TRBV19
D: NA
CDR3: CASSMGRRSLQPQHF
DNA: TGTGCCAGTAGTATGGGCAGGAGGAGCCTTCAGCCCCAGCATTTT

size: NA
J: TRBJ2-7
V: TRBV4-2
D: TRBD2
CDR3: CASSLRTSGFSYEQYF
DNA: TGTGCCAGCAGCCTCCGGACTAGCGGGTTCTCCTACGAGCAGTACTTC

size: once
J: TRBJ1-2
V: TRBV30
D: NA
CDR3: CAWVPMRGYGYTF
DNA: TGTGCCTGGGTGCCGATGCGCGGGTATGGCTACACCTTC

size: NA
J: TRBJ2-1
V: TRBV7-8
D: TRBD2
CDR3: CASSTQTSGRLPWEQFF
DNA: TGTGCCAGCAGCACACAAACTAGCGGGAGGCTGCCGTGGGAGCAGTTCTTC

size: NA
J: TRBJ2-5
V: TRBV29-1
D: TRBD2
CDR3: CSVVGSGGAETQYF
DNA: TGCAGCGTTGTTGGTAGCGGGGGGGCGGAGACCCAGTACTTC

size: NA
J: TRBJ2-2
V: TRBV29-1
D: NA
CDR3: CSVAGFAGELFF
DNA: TGCAGCGTTGCGGGGTTTGCCGGGGAGCTGTTTTTT

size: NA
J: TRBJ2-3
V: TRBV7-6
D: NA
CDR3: CASSLRQGGTDTQYF
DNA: TGTGCCAGCAGCTTACGGCAGGGTGGGACAGATACGCAGTATTTT

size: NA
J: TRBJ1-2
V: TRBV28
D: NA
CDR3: CSTGPNPNYGYTF
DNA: TGCTCGACAGGTCCAAATCCCAACTATGGCTACACCTTC

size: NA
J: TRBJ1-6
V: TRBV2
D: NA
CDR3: CASRRAAYNSPLHF
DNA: TGTGCCAGCAGGCGGGCCGCTTATAATTCACCCCTCCACTTT

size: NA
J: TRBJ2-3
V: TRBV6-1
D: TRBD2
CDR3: CASTVSGESTDTQYF
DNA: TGTGCCAGCACCGTTAGCGGGGAAAGCACAGATACGCAGTATTTT

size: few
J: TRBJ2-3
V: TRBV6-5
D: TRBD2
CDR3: CASSYVLAGFTDTQYF
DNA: TGTGCCAGCAGTTACGTACTAGCGGGATTCACAGATACGCAGTATTTT

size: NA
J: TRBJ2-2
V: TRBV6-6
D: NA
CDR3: CASSPRLAANTGELFF
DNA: TGTGCCAGCAGTCCCCGGCTGGCCGCGAACACCGGGGAGCTGTTTTTT

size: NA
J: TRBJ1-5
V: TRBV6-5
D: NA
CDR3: CASSEGVSDQPQHF
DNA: TGTGCCAGCAGTGAAGGAGTATCGGATCAGCCCCAGCATTTT